The 11 T cell receptor beta chains reported below all come from one sample, sequenced in a study of tumor and adjacent non-tumor tissue in lung cancer. The template was RNA from unsorted bulk tissue. The library came from three nested PCR rounds adapted from ARM-PCR protocols. TCRdb fed the multiplex PCR reads into MiXCR, producing one record per CDR3 protein. The data contain roughly 140,000 distinct CDR3 sequences, roughly 70% of them seen just once; the ten biggest clones take up roughly 18%. The sample comprised lung tumor tissue. These TCRs come from a man aged 55 to 70 with small cell lung cancer.

A single count supports this clonotype. A clone one base away is much larger, so this may be a read error. The rearrangement links TRBV6-2 or TRBV6-3 to TRBJ1-3; the D gene is possibly TRBD1 (6 bases). CDR3 length equals 14 residues. The germline V gene encodes CDR1 MNHEY and CDR2 SVGEGT. CDR3 loop: CVSSLTGTGNTIYF. CDR3 nucleotides: TGTGTCAGCAGCTTGACAGGAACTGGAAACACCATATATTTT.

About this clonotype itself: A much larger clone lies one base from this, so it may be a read error. The chain has TRBV20-1 and TRBJ1-2, with 7 nucleotides matching TRBD1. Germline values: CDR1 DFQATT, CDR2 SNEGSKA (reference sequence). There are 13 residues in the CDR3. V was clipped by 6 bases and J by 6 bases; unmatched bases: 10. As DNA, the CDR3 is TGCAGTGCCCCATTACGGGGACAGAATGGCTACACCTTC. Protein sequence: CSAPLRGQNGYTF.

This clonotype came up once. As the CDR3 is not closed by the conserved phenylalanine or tryptophan, this likely results from a read error. CDR3 DNA sequence: TGTGCCGGCGGTGGACTAGCGGGAGTCTATAGTGAGCAGTTCCTC. It yields the protein CAGGGLAGVYSEQFL. This rearrangement joins TRBV6-1 to TRBJ2-1; TRBD2 aligns across 13 bases. This CDR3 has 15 residues. Germline V gene lookup returns CDR1 MNHNS and CDR2 SASEGT. The junction had 13 bases not matched to a gene; V was cut back by 11 bases and J by 9 bases.

This clonotype was recorded at least ten times. The rearrangement joins TRBV5-4 to TRBJ2-7, with D tentatively TRBD1 or TRBD2 (5 bases each). This CDR3 contains 15 residues. Germline CDR1 SGHNT, CDR2 YYREEE (reference sequence). With 1 base removed from V and 7 bases from J, the gap between germline ends came to 18 bases. In DNA form, the CDR3 reads TGTGCCAGCAGCTTGCAGGGAGCCCACCTAGGAGAGCAGTACGTC. This codes for CASSLQGAHLGEQYV.

V usage is TRBV7-9 and J usage is TRBJ1-2, with D possibly being TRBD1 (5 bases). The CDR3 length is 12 residues. The V gene lost 5 bases and the J gene lost 2 bases, with 6 bases spanning the gap. Germline CDR1 SEHNR, CDR2 FQNEAQ (reference sequence). In DNA, the CDR3 is TGTGCCAGCAGCCGGGACAACTATGGCTACACCTTC. Its translation: CASSRDNYGYTF.

The chain uses TRBV20-1 and TRBJ1-3, with D hard to call. This CDR3 has 14 residues. The V end lost 3 bases, the J end lost 0 bases, and 9 bases lay between the germline ends. Per the germline V gene, CDR1 is DFQATT and CDR2 is SNEGSKA (reference sequence). The CDR3 nucleotides are TGCAGTGCTAGCGGCGTAGGCTCTGGAAACACCATATATTTT. This codes for CSASGVGSGNTIYF.

This clonotype was detected many times. The rearrangement uses TRBV6-1 and TRBJ2-7; 11 nucleotides agree with TRBD2. The CDR3 runs 13 residues. CDR1 is MNHNS, CDR2 SASEGT, per germline. The ends lost 7 bases at V and 10 bases at J; junction bases unmatched: 9. The CDR3 region is CASTKGLAEVQYF. Here the CDR3 DNA reads TGTGCCAGCACCAAGGGACTAGCGGAGGTACAGTACTTC.

In regard to this clonotype: This likely comes from a read error, as the CDR3 has no conserved phenylalanine or tryptophan at its end. The chain recombines TRBV7-3 with TRBJ2-3; 9 positions match TRBD2. The CDR3 runs 13 residues. Germline V lookup: CDR1 SGHTA, CDR2 FQGTGA. The DNA for the CDR3 is TGTGCCGGCAGCCTAGCGGGATCAGATACGCAGTATTCT. It translates to CAGSLAGSDTQYS.

This clonotype has a single count. The chain links TRBV5-6 to TRBJ2-5; TRBD2 is a possible D gene (7 bases). The germline V and J ends were trimmed by 2 bases and 4 bases, with 12 bases remaining between them. From germline, CDR1 is SGHDT and CDR2 YYEEEE. The CDR3 is 14 residues long. The CDR3 sequence: CASSFKGGGETQYF. The CDR3 bases are TGTGCCAGCAGCTTTAAGGGAGGGGGAGAGACCCAGTACTTC. The whole variable domain, remainder taken from reference TRBV5-6 and TRBJ2-5, is DAGVTQSPTHLIKTRGQQVTLRCSPKSGHDTVSWYQQALGQGPQFIFQYYEEEERQRGNFPDRFSGHQFPNYSSELNVNALLLGDSALYLCASSFKGGGETQYFGPGTRLLVL.

A word on this clonotype: Lacking the conserved final phenylalanine or tryptophan, this CDR3 likely reflects a read error. J is TRBJ2-5 and V is TRBV20-1; D is uncertain. Germline V CDR1 and CDR2: DFQATT, SNEGSKA (reference sequence). This CDR3 has 11 residues. V lost 4 bases and J 3 bases, leaving 6 bases between the germline ends. The CDR3 reads CSATEKETQYL. As DNA, the CDR3 is TGCAGTGCTACCGAGAAAGAGACCCAGTACTTA.

This clonotype ranks as medium-sized. The chain recombines TRBV11-2 with TRBJ2-2; 8 bases align to TRBD1. CDR3 length equals 14 residues. Germline V gene sequence: CDR1 SGHAT, CDR2 FQNNGV. V trimming: 5 bases; J trimming: 7 bases; junction bases outside the gene matches: 6. The CDR3 DNA reads TGTGCCAGCAGCACCTACAGGGGGGTCGGGGAGCTGTTTTTT. This sequence encodes CASSTYRGVGELFF.